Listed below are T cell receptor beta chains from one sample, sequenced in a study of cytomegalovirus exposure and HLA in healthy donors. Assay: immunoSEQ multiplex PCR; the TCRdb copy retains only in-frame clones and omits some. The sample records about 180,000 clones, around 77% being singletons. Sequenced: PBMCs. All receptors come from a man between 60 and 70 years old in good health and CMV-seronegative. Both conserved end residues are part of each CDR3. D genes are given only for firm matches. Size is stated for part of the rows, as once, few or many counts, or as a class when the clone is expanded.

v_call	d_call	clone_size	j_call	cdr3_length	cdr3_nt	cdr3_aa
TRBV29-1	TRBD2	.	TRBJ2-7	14	TGCAGCGTGGGGGTTGGCGGGAGCTCCTACGAGCAGTACTTC	CSVGVGGSSYEQYF
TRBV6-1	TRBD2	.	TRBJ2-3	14	TGTGCCAGCAGTGCACTAGCGGTCACAGATACGCAGTATTTT	CASSALAVTDTQYF
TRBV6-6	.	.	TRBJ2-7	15	TGTGCCAGCAGTTCCCACGGGGAGGCCAAGGGCGAGCAGTACTTC	CASSSHGEAKGEQYF
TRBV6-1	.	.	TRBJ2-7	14	TGTGCCAGCAGTGAACTGAGGTTAGCTTACGAGCAGTACTTC	CASSELRLAYEQYF
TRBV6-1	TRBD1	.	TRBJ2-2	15	TGTGCCAGCTCGGCCGAAAAGGGACAGCCGAGGGAGCTGTTTTTT	CASSAEKGQPRELFF
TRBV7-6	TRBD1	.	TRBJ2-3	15	TGTGCCAGCGATCGGACAGGGGGGGTTACAGATACGCAGTATTTT	CASDRTGGVTDTQYF
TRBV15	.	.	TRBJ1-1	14	TGTGCCACCAGCAGAGAGATGGGTCTAGTGTCAGCTTTCTTT	CATSREMGLVSAFF
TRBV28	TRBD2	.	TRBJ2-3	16	TGTGCCAGCAGCCCCTATGGACTAGCGGGAGTAGATACGCAGTATTTT	CASSPYGLAGVDTQYF
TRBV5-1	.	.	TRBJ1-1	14	TGCGCCAGCAGCCCTACGGCAGGGAACACTGAAGCTTTCTTT	CASSPTAGNTEAFF
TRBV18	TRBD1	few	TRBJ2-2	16	TGTGCCAGCTCACCCGGGACAGGGGGCGCCTACGGGGAGCTGTTTTTT	CASSPGTGGAYGELFF
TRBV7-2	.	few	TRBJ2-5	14	TGTGCCAGCAGCCATCCCGGGTCTCGGGAGACCCAGTACTTC	CASSHPGSRETQYF
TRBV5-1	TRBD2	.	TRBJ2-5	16	TGCGCCAGCAGCCCCCGGGGGGGGAATTACCAAGAGACCCAGTACTTC	CASSPRGGNYQETQYF
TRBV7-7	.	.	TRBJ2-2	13	TGTGCTAGCAGTCAGGGGTGGACCGGGGAGCTGTTTTTT	CASSQGWTGELFF
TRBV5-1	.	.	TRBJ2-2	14	TGCGCCAGCAGCCCACAGGGTGACGTCGGGGAGCTGTTTTTT	CASSPQGDVGELFF
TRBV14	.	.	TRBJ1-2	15	TGTGCCAGCGGAGCTACCCGAGGTGGCGGCTATGGCTACACCTTC	CASGATRGGGYGYTF
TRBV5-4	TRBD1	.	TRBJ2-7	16	TGTGCCAGCAGCGCGGCCGGGACAGGGAATTTCCACGAGCAGTACTTC	CASSAAGTGNFHEQYF
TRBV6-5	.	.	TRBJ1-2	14	TGTGCCAGCAACCCCGTAGAGTCTGGCTATGGCTACACCTTC	CASNPVESGYGYTF
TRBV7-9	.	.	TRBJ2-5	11	TGTTCCAGCAGCCCCCCCGGGACCCAGTACTTC	CSSSPPGTQYF
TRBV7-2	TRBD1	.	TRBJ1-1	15	TGTGCCAGCAGCTTAGTTTTTGCAGGGGGCGGGGAAGCTTTCTTT	CASSLVFAGGGEAFF
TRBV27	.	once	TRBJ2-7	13	TGTGCCAGCCGGGACATGAGCTCCTACGAGCAGTACTTC	CASRDMSSYEQYF